The present entry profiles one T cell receptor beta chain with its context. Its specificity is not known. This record comes from a study of shared clonotypes between healthy human individuals. The table came from immunoSEQ multiplex PCR; TCRdb's copy has only in-frame clones and leaves some out. The table has approximately 2.4 million clones, approximately 96% seen once. Study findings and constraints: Non-shared clonotypes had lower generation probabilities than clonotypes shared by all four sorted-subset donors. In this cohort, only blood was sampled, and tissue repertoires likely differ.

The CDR3 totals 11 residues. J was trimmed by 5 bases and V by 6 bases; bases with no gene match: 2. CDR1 is SQVTM and CDR2 is ANQGSEA in the germline V gene. This chain links TRBV29-1 with TRBJ1-1, with 8 nucleotides matching TRBD1. The specimen was naive CD4+ T cells sorted from blood. Specified subset: CD45RA+ positively selected. The receptor was isolated from a man younger than 35 in good health. The CDR3 DNA follows: TGCAGCGTGGGACAGGTGACTGAAGCTTTCTTT. It codes for CSVGQVTEAFF.